This T cell receptor beta chain was sequenced for a study of neurological immune-mediated disorders (dated by TCRdb to about 2019). About the full investigation: Among the roughly 34 multiple sclerosis patients, relapsing-remitting MS was present in about 31 and secondary progressive MS was present in 3. Peripheral blood TCR-beta repertoires from HTLV-I-associated myelopathy (HAM/TSP) patients, multiple sclerosis patients and healthy controls were compared by UMI-based sequencing. Longitudinal samples, technical triplicates and paired sorted CD4+ and CD8+ T-cell subsets, alongside PBMC samples, were included among the 90 to 130 TCR-beta libraries. The cohort comprised around 70 subjects: around 15 HAM/TSP patients, some 34 multiple sclerosis patients and around 20 healthy controls. The investigation overall reported the following: No clinical or MRI features were associated with the MS cluster, and the authors said that larger cohorts are needed. Repertoires from 18 of 34 MS patients were grouped by phylogenetic analysis into a cluster of related CDR3 sequences, suggesting a possible repertoire-level signature. TCR clonal expansion was highest in HAM/TSP patients and lowest in MS patients, with MS patients falling below even healthy controls. No identical CDR3 amino acid sequences were shared among expanded clones across subjects, suggesting private TCR-beta repertoires in all groups.

cDNA synthesis used template-switch 5'RACE with a primer carrying a 10-nucleotide random unique molecular identifier tagging each TCR transcript. Every sequencing run covered 15-18 subjects and yielded more than 160 million TCR-beta sequences. Total RNA was extracted with the RNeasy kit. The KAPA Real-time Library Amplification kit was used to amplify TCR-beta VDJ regions with primers for the TCR constant region and the 5'RACE anchor. Sample indexes and Illumina adaptors were added in a first PCR, and a second PCR then increased library yield. After Ampure bead purification, the TCR product of roughly 650 bp was size-selected on a 2% E-gel SizeSelection system. Before pooling, library quality was checked on a Bioanalyzer, concentration was measured with Qubit, and libraries were quantified with the Kapa Library Quantification kit. Libraries were sequenced paired-end 2 x 150 bp on an Illumina HiSeq 2500. To increase sequence diversity, roughly 24-31% phiX was spiked into each library pool. From the authors' description of their analysis: Quality-filtered reads were processed with the UMI-based MiGEC pipeline, which removed over 75% of raw TCR sequences during error correction. VDJ genes were aligned to IMGT germline references, and clonotypes were defined by unique CDR3 amino acid sequence plus V-J genes. Clonal expansion, Shannon diversity and CDR3 relatedness (CalcPairwiseDistances, ClusterSamples) were evaluated with VDJtools, and phylogenetic trees were built with CLCbio workbench. Expanded clones were defined as having at least 8 unique UMIs, based on coefficient-of-variation modelling across technical triplicates. Through fastp at Q25 and MiXCR, TCRdb rebuilt clones from the public reads, retaining in-frame beta chains. Rows with one shared CDR3 protein collapse into an entry with the most common genes and DNA. None of the V and J calls come from the authors' own analysis; TCRdb made them. In this sample the table shows about 55,000 distinct CDR3 sequences, 4% to 5.5% of which occur a single time. The ten largest clonotypes hold 2.9% of the sample.

Libraries from unsorted PBMCs were made from 2 million PBMCs kept in RNAlater at -80 degrees C until RNA extraction. The multiple sclerosis patients were enrolled in a US clinical protocol that used magnetic resonance imaging to evaluate disease progression. Peripheral blood underwent Ficoll-Hypaque density gradient centrifugation to isolate PBMCs, which were then cryopreserved in liquid nitrogen. The cysteine opens and the phenylalanine closes a CDR3 of 16 amino acids. The CDR3 DNA has 48 bases and is translated from base 1. CDR1 and CDR2 were assigned from the germline V gene as SGHRS and YFSETQ. The germline ends are 14 bases apart after V is trimmed by 2 bases and J by 5 bases. This clonotype was seen at least ten times. Its antigen is unknown. No base-level quality is on record; no much larger clone is a single base apart.

Sequenced material: PBMCs. The TCR was taken from a man aged 50 or older with multiple sclerosis. The rearranged segments are TRBV5-1 and TRBJ1-6; confidence is insufficient to name the D gene. This receptor has the CDR3 CASSFSRGQDNSPLHF. The DNA reads TGCGCCAGCAGCTTCTCTCGGGGTCAAGATAATTCACCCCTCCACTTT.